Presented here are 7 T cell receptor beta chains from one specimen sequenced in a study of cytomegalovirus exposure and HLA in healthy donors. Use of 60 Vbeta and 13 Jbeta primers characterized the PCR. The assay was immunoSEQ multiplex PCR, and TCRdb's table has in-frame clones only and misses some. The sample includes 95,000 to 130,000 clones, 70% to 80% of them seen just once. Sample: PBMCs. The receptor source for this set is a woman aged 18 to 35 in good health and CMV-seronegative.

The chain carries TRBV6-1 and TRBJ2-1; weak D call: TRBD1 (5 bases). The CDR3 loop spans 12 amino acids. Trimming cost V 8 bases and J 10 bases, with 15 bases left between them. The germline gives CDR1 MNHNS, CDR2 SASEGT. The CDR3 nucleotides read TGTGCCAGCGGCAGGGTATTAGGCGAGCAGTTCTTC. Its translation: CASGRVLGEQFF.

The chain uses TRBV5-6 and TRBJ1-2; the D gene is possibly TRBD1 (5 bases). Germline V lookup: CDR1 SGHDT, CDR2 YYEEEE. This CDR3 has 14 residues. The germline V and J ends were trimmed by 0 bases and 4 bases, with 10 bases remaining between them. The DNA of the CDR3 is TGTGCCAGCAGCTTGGGTCGGCAGGGCTATGGCTACACCTTC. Residues: CASSLGRQGYGYTF.

The chain couples TRBV18 to TRBJ1-5, with a possible D match to TRBD1 (5 bases). Trimming stripped 2 bases from V and 3 bases from J, with 11 bases between. The CDR3 is 15 residues long. Germline-derived CDR1 and CDR2 are KGHSH and LQKENI. This CDR3 reads CASSPSQGYNQPQHF. CDR3 DNA: TGTGCCAGCTCACCATCCCAGGGCTACAATCAGCCCCAGCATTTT. Full variable domain (outside the CDR3, taken from reference TRBV18 and TRBJ1-5): NAGVMQNPRHLVRRRGQEARLRCSPMKGHSHVYWYRQLPEEGLKFMVYLQKENIIDESGMPKERFSAEFPKEGPSILRIQQVVRGDSAAYFCASSPSQGYNQPQHFGDGTRLSIL.

The chain uses TRBV5-1 and TRBJ2-2; 7 bases are a match to TRBD1. The J segment lost 4 bases and the V segment lost 1 base, leaving 4 bases of the junction unmatched. CDR3 length equals 15 residues. CDR1 is SGHRS, CDR2 YFSETQ, per germline. CDR3 nucleotide sequence: TGCGCCAGCAGCTTGTCGGCAGGGGGCACCGGGGAGCTGTTTTTT. This sequence encodes CASSLSAGGTGELFF. Using reference TRBV5-1 and TRBJ2-2 for the parts outside the CDR3, the full variable domain is KAGVTQTPRYLIKTRGQQVTLSCSPISGHRSVSWYQQTPGQGLQFLFEYFSETQRNKGNFPGRFSGRQFSNSRSEMNVSTLELGDSALYLCASSLSAGGTGELFFGEGSRLTVL.

This clone was observed once. V usage is TRBV7-9 and J usage is TRBJ2-3; a weak D match, TRBD2 (5 bases). Germline V lookup: CDR1 SEHNR, CDR2 FQNEAQ (reference sequence). V lost 4 bases, J lost 2 bases, and 19 bases lay in between. The CDR3 is 17 amino acids. The CDR3 region is CASSSLGGAAFTDTQYF. CDR3 DNA sequence: TGTGCCAGCAGCTCCCTCGGAGGAGCGGCCTTCACAGATACGCAGTATTTT. Filled out from reference TRBV7-9 and TRBJ2-3, the complete variable domain reads DTGVSQNPRHKITKRGQNVTFRCDPISEHNRLYWYRQTLGQGPEFLTYFQNEAQLEKSRLLSDRFSAERPKGSFSTLEIQRTEQGDSAMYLCASSSLGGAAFTDTQYFGPGTRLTVL.

The V call is TRBV5-4, the J call TRBJ1-1; maybe TRBD1 (5 bases). V was trimmed by 4 bases and J by 2 bases, leaving 12 bases between them. CDR3 length: 14 amino acids. Per the germline V gene, CDR1 is SGHNT and CDR2 is YYREEE (reference sequence). The CDR3 region is CASSRVGHNTEAFF. Written as DNA, the CDR3 is TGTGCCAGCAGCCGTGTAGGACACAACACTGAAGCTTTCTTT.

J is TRBJ1-3 and V is TRBV18, with D possibly being TRBD1 (5 bases). Trimming took off 2 bases at V and 3 bases at J, with 11 bases between the two ends. CDR1 and CDR2 (germline): KGHSH, LQKENI. The CDR3 runs 15 residues. Here the CDR3 reads CASSPGQGVGNTIYF. CDR3 coding DNA: TGTGCCAGCTCACCAGGGCAGGGCGTTGGAAACACCATATATTTT.